Each of the 6 T cell receptor beta chains below was sequenced from the same sample in a study of blood T cell repertoires in COVID-19. TCRdb's copy holds only in-frame clones and misses some; the assay was immunoSEQ multiplex PCR. The data show more than 150,000 clones, with 70% to 90% seen just once and roughly 8.2% held by the top ten. Sequences were obtained from peripheral blood. The receptors were gathered from a man in his 60s with acute or convalescent COVID-19.

The chain links TRBV5-1 to TRBJ2-1, with 10 nucleotides matching TRBD2. The CDR3 totals 15 residues. Germline-derived CDR1 and CDR2 are SGHRS and YFSETQ. V was pared by 0 bases and J by 5 bases, with 2 bases of the junction left unmatched. The DNA of the CDR3 is TGCGCCAGCAGCTTGGTTCTAGCGGGAGACAATGAGCAGTTCTTC. This translates into CASSLVLAGDNEQFF. The complete variable domain, with remaining parts taken from reference TRBV5-1 and TRBJ2-1, reads KAGVTQTPRYLIKTRGQQVTLSCSPISGHRSVSWYQQTPGQGLQFLFEYFSETQRNKGNFPGRFSGRQFSNSRSEMNVSTLELGDSALYLCASSLVLAGDNEQFFGPGTRLTVL.

This chain links TRBV7-8 with TRBJ1-2; a weak D match, TRBD1 (6 bases). Deletions cut 4 bases from V and 2 bases from J, with 17 bases between. The CDR3 is 16 amino acids. Germline lookup yields CDR1 SGHVS and CDR2 FQNEAQ. Written as DNA, the CDR3 is TGTGCCAGCAGCTCGATAATAGGACAGTTAAACTATGGCTACACCTTC. This gives the protein CASSSIIGQLNYGYTF.

The chain employs TRBV3-1 (or the pseudogene TRBV3-2) and TRBJ2-3; D uncertain. V was clipped by 0 bases and J by 2 bases, with 9 bases between them. The V gene's germline CDR1 is LGHDT and CDR2 YNNKEL (reference sequence). The CDR3 runs to 15 residues. CDR3 nucleotides: TGTGCCAGCAGCCAAGACCCTAGTCCCACAGATACGCAGTATTTT. Amino acid sequence: CASSQDPSPTDTQYF.

The gene calls are TRBV27 and TRBJ2-3; TRBD1 might be the D (5 bases). The CDR3 contains 11 residues. The germline V gene has CDR1 MNHEY and CDR2 SMNVEV (reference sequence). V shed 2 bases and J shed 9 bases, with 6 bases lying between them. CDR3 DNA: TGTGCCAGCAGTTTAAGGGGCACGCAGTATTTT. It encodes CASSLRGTQYF.

The chain is built from TRBV19 and TRBJ1-3, with 7 positions matching TRBD1. The J segment lost 4 bases and the V segment lost 5 bases, leaving 11 bases of the junction unmatched. The CDR3 runs 16 residues. CDR1 LNHDA and CDR2 SQIVND come from the germline V gene (reference sequence). The DNA for the CDR3 is TGTGCCAGTAGTTTTCGACAGGGTTCGGCGGGAAACACCATATATTTT. Translating it yields CASSFRQGSAGNTIYF. Filled out from reference TRBV19 and TRBJ1-3, the complete variable domain reads DGGITQSPKYLFRKEGQNVTLSCEQNLNHDAMYWYRQDPGQGLRLIYYSQIVNDFQKGDIAEGYSVSREKKESFPLTVTSAQKNPTAFYLCASSFRQGSAGNTIYFGEGSWLTVV.

CDR3 sequence (DNA): TGTGCCTGGAGTCGACTAGCGGACTACAATGAGCAGTTCTTC. It encodes CAWSRLADYNEQFF. The genes are TRBV30 and TRBJ2-1; 9 positions match TRBD2. The junction had 2 bases not matched to a gene; V was cut back by 2 bases and J by 3 bases. This CDR3 has 14 amino acids. The germline V gene has CDR1 GTSNPN and CDR2 SVGIG (reference sequence).